The sequence of this T cell receptor beta chain was determined in a study of T cell responses to AZD1222 COVID-19 vaccine (dated by TCRdb to about 2021). Notes on the research overall: TCR sequencing covered 230 to 250 trial participants: 207 given two doses of AZD1222 and around 25 given two doses of MenACWY control vaccine. Enrollment into the trials was organized by age into subgroups of 18-55, 56-69 and 70-plus years, and those subgroups contained roughly 160, 29 and 62 TCR-sequenced participants, respectively.

Details on this clone: It lacks a known antigen. One base away there is no much larger clone; base qualities are not given.

Interpreted using the paper, the time point label stands for: about 28 days (+/-7) after the second vaccine dose. Because spike-specific TCR depth and breadth did not differ between the two schedules, AZD1222 recipients who got a second dose at roughly 4 weeks were pooled with those who got a second dose at roughly 12 weeks. Vaccinee samples were obtained from the UK trials COV001 and COV002, which included a single-blind randomized controlled phase 2/3 trial of AZD1222 (ChAdOx1 nCoV-19) in healthy adults. For TCRbeta chain sequencing, PBMC samples from trial participants were taken at day 0 and at day 28 after the second dose. What the research found in general, with its limitations: Nearly half of unique spike-specific TCRs reportedly recognized epitopes outside regions mutated in the B.1.351 and B.1.1.7 variants. The vaccine-associated CD4 TCRs covered the entire spike protein, and the dominant responses fell in regions 160-218 and 743-854. Because no day 14 peak-response samples were available, repertoires were characterized only after the peak T cell response. Participants were mostly white British and included more females than males, and it was suggested by the authors that clonal diversity may have been underestimated. Spike-specific TCR breadth and depth rose significantly after two AZD1222 doses compared with day 0 and with MenACWY recipients. The 56-69-year group was small, and its depth increase did not reach significance, likely because of low power. Conclusions about previously exposed vaccinees are limited, since just 5 to 7 AZD1222 recipients were seropositive for SARS-CoV-2 at baseline.

The CDR3 regions of human TCRbeta chains were analyzed by immunosequencing. The source study handled its data this way. Repertoire TCRs were checked for matches against a reference library of SARS-CoV-2-specific TCRs that had been generated using the MIRA antigen-specificity platform. Breadth was defined as the fraction of unique TCRs that were SARS-CoV-2-associated, and depth was defined as the fraction of total T cells that were SARS-CoV-2-associated. Using the MIRA data, every spike-specific TCR was mapped to the spike region that the TCR reacted to and assigned to either a CD4 or a CD8 class. Log10-transformed breadth and depth values were compared by one-way ANOVA with Sidak's multiple comparisons tests. TCRdb took this table from immuneACCESS and kept in-frame rearrangements with V and J called. Such tables lack part of the clones; where checked against another copy, unresolved V genes explain under half of the gap, and the rest is unexplained. D and trimming were read from the DNA, whereas the V and J calls and clone size are those reported in that table. Here the sample has 80,000 to 90,000 clones; less than 95% occur a single time. Of the sample, about 5% falls within the top ten clones.

Counted from cysteine to phenylalanine, this CDR3 has 15 amino acids. Left in the record is the CDR3 DNA by itself, 45 bases read in frame from the first base. CDR1 MGHDK and CDR2 SYGVNS were looked up in the germline V gene. Trimmed from V: 1 base; trimmed from J: 5 bases; junction bases lacking a gene match: 6. Source: peripheral blood, taken 28 days after the second AZD1222 dose. This TCR came from an adult who received the AZD1222 COVID-19 vaccine. The chain employs TRBV25-1 and TRBJ1-2; the junction holds 8 bases that match TRBD1. The DNA sequence is as follows: TGTGCCAGCAGTGAATGGGCAGGGGGCGGGTATGGCTACACCTTC. Translation gives CASSEWAGGGYGYTF.